The 6 T cell receptor beta chains below all came from one sample that was sequenced in a study of beta chain features in type 1 diabetes. Expressed TCRB transcripts got sequenced, as all isolated RNA was reverse transcribed. Assay used: immunoSEQ multiplex PCR; TCRdb lists only in-frame clones, some missing. The data show hundreds of thousands of clones, around an eighth seen once. The sample comprised naive CD4+ T cells from blood. All receptors come from a man between 18 and 35 years old in good health.

This clone occurred a few times. The chain combines TRBV19 with TRBJ1-1; TRBD1 matches at 10 bases. The CDR3 has 16 amino acids. The germline V gene has CDR1 LNHDA and CDR2 SQIVND (reference sequence). J was trimmed by 5 bases and V by 1 base; bases with no gene match: 7. The CDR3: CASSIGATGGRTEAFF. DNA for the CDR3: TGTGCCAGTAGTATAGGGGCGACAGGGGGCAGGACTGAAGCTTTCTTT. The whole variable domain, filled in from reference TRBV19 and TRBJ1-1, reads DGGITQSPKYLFRKEGQNVTLSCEQNLNHDAMYWYRQDPGQGLRLIYYSQIVNDFQKGDIAEGYSVSREKKESFPLTVTSAQKNPTAFYLCASSIGATGGRTEAFFGQGTRLTVV.

This clone turned up a few times. The V call is TRBV18, the J call TRBJ2-7; D might be TRBD1 (6 bases). Germline values: CDR1 KGHSH, CDR2 LQKENI. CDR3 length: 15 amino acids. V was pared by 3 bases and J by 0 bases, with 12 bases between. CDR3 residues: CASSPRGGSSYEQYF. CDR3 in DNA: TGTGCCAGCTCACCCCGAGGGGGTAGCTCCTACGAGCAGTACTTC.

This rearrangement joins TRBV19 to TRBJ1-5, with 7 nucleotides matching TRBD1. The ends lost 8 bases at V and 11 bases at J; junction bases unmatched: 18. Germline lookup yields CDR1 LNHDA and CDR2 SQIVND (reference sequence). The CDR3 length is 15 residues. The CDR3 sequence: CASGDGQDGLITQHF. DNA of the CDR3: TGTGCCAGTGGAGACGGACAGGATGGGCTTATAACCCAGCATTTT.

The chain combines TRBV4-1 with TRBJ2-1; D is perhaps TRBD1 (5 bases). The germline V gene encodes CDR1 MGHRA and CDR2 YSYEKL. V dropped 3 bases and J dropped 11 bases, with 17 bases sitting between them. This CDR3 is 14 amino acids long. CDR3 sequence reads: CASSHSEELGQQFF. Here the CDR3 DNA reads TGCGCCAGCAGCCACTCCGAGGAATTGGGGCAGCAGTTCTTC.

The chain joins TRBV6-1 to TRBJ1-2, with a tentative D call TRBD1 (5 bases). The V and J ends lost 2 bases and 2 bases respectively, with 12 bases between them. Germline lookup yields CDR1 MNHNS and CDR2 SASEGT. The CDR3 spans 15 residues. The CDR3 coding sequence is TGTGCCAGCAGTGAACCGGACATCCCGAACTATGGCTACACCTTC. Translated, it gives CASSEPDIPNYGYTF.

The rearrangement uses TRBV4-3 and TRBJ2-2, with D possibly TRBD2 on 6 matching bases. V was shortened by 4 bases and J by 5 bases, with 17 bases between the two germline ends. In germline, CDR1 is LGHNA, CDR2 YSLEER. There are 16 residues in the CDR3. CDR3 nucleotide sequence: TGCGCCAGCAGCCCAGTGGGGGGACTTCGGACCGGGGAGCTGTTTTTT. Translated: CASSPVGGLRTGELFF.